Listed below are T cell receptor beta chains from one sample, sequenced in a study of Ad26.COV2.S vaccination and SARS-CoV-2 variants. Clones were read by immunoSEQ multiplex PCR, and TCRdb kept only the in-frame ones, dropping some. This table holds a few hundred thousand clones, 83% found once. Source: peripheral blood, taken in a trial of Ad26.COV2.S vaccine versus placebo. The receptors derive from a person aged 18-60 years who received the Ad26.COV2.S COVID-19 vaccine or a placebo. CDR3s include the opening cysteine and the closing phenylalanine or tryptophan. Each record gives: J gene, D gene, V gene, CDR3 DNA, CDR3 protein. A D gene is named only where the DNA matches it firmly.

j_call: TRBJ2-4
d_call: TRBD1
v_call: TRBV18
cdr3_nt: TGTGCCAGCTCACAGGACAGGGCGAAAAACATTCAGTACTTC
cdr3_aa: CASSQDRAKNIQYF

j_call: TRBJ2-1
d_call: NA
v_call: TRBV7-9
cdr3_nt: TGTGCCAGCAGCCCTAGGGTAGGGGTTGAGCAGTTCTTC
cdr3_aa: CASSPRVGVEQFF

j_call: TRBJ2-1
d_call: NA
v_call: TRBV3-1/TRBV3-2
cdr3_nt: TGTGCCAGCAGGCCTCAGGGGACTATGGGACCCAATGAGCAGTTCTTC
cdr3_aa: CASRPQGTMGPNEQFF

j_call: TRBJ2-2
d_call: NA
v_call: TRBV3-1/TRBV3-2
cdr3_nt: TGTGCCAGCAGCCTTTTGACAGGCACCGGGGAGCTGTTTTTT
cdr3_aa: CASSLLTGTGELFF

j_call: TRBJ2-7
d_call: NA
v_call: TRBV11-1
cdr3_nt: TGTGCCAGCAGCTGGCTTCTACAGGGTTCCTACGAGCAGTACTTC
cdr3_aa: CASSWLLQGSYEQYF

j_call: TRBJ2-3
d_call: NA
v_call: TRBV3-1/TRBV3-2
cdr3_nt: TGTGCCAGCAGCTTCCTAGGTCCAGATACGCAGTATTTT
cdr3_aa: CASSFLGPDTQYF

j_call: TRBJ2-7
d_call: TRBD1
v_call: TRBV2
cdr3_nt: TGTGCCAGCAGCTATACAGGGGACGAGCAGTACTTC
cdr3_aa: CASSYTGDEQYF

j_call: TRBJ2-1
d_call: NA
v_call: TRBV3-1/TRBV3-2
cdr3_nt: TGTGCCAGCAGCCTTATAGGGGATGAGCAGTTCTTC
cdr3_aa: CASSLIGDEQFF

j_call: TRBJ2-2
d_call: TRBD2
v_call: TRBV5-1
cdr3_nt: TGCGCCAGCAGCGCCGGGGTAGCGGGAGGAACCGGGGAGCTGTTTTTT
cdr3_aa: CASSAGVAGGTGELFF

j_call: TRBJ2-1
d_call: TRBD1
v_call: TRBV5-1
cdr3_nt: TGCGCCAGCAGCCTGGACAGGGGAATTGAGCAGTTCTTC
cdr3_aa: CASSLDRGIEQFF

j_call: TRBJ1-1
d_call: NA
v_call: TRBV7-3
cdr3_nt: TGTGCCAGCAGCTTGAGAGGGACGTACACTGAAGCTTTCTTT
cdr3_aa: CASSLRGTYTEAFF

j_call: TRBJ2-1
d_call: TRBD2
v_call: TRBV24-1
cdr3_nt: TGTGCCACCAGTGACGAACTAGCGGGAGTATATGAGCAGTTCTTC
cdr3_aa: CATSDELAGVYEQFF

j_call: TRBJ2-2
d_call: NA
v_call: TRBV29-1
cdr3_nt: TGCAGCGCTACTCCCCCAGAAACCGGGGAGCTGTTTTTT
cdr3_aa: CSATPPETGELFF

j_call: TRBJ2-3
d_call: NA
v_call: TRBV5-4
cdr3_nt: TGTGCCAGCAGCTCCACCGGGGCCTATGGGGATACGCAGTATTTT
cdr3_aa: CASSSTGAYGDTQYF

j_call: TRBJ2-2
d_call: NA
v_call: TRBV7-2
cdr3_nt: TGTGCCAGCAGCCCACCGGGGAGGTGGAGAAGCAAACACACCGGGGAGCTGTTTTTT
cdr3_aa: CASSPPGRWRSKHTGELFF

j_call: TRBJ1-1
d_call: NA
v_call: TRBV12-3/TRBV12-4
cdr3_nt: TGTGCCAGCAGTTTTCTCCCGAACACTGAAGCTTTCTTT
cdr3_aa: CASSFLPNTEAFF

j_call: TRBJ2-2
d_call: TRBD2
v_call: TRBV5-1
cdr3_nt: TGCGCCAGCAGCAGCCGGACTAGCGGGGGAACCGGGGAGCTGTTTTTT
cdr3_aa: CASSSRTSGGTGELFF